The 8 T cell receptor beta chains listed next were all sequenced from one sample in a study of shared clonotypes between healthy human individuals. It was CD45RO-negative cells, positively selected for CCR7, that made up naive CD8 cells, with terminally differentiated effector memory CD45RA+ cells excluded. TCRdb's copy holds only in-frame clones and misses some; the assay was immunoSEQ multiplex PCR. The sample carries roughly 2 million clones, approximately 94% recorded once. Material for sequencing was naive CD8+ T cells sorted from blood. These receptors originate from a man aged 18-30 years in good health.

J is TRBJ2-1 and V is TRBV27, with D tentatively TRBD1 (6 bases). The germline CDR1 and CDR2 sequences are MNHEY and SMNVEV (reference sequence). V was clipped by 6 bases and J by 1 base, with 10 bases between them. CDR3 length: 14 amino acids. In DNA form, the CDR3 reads TGTGCCAGCAGAAGGGGGAGTTCCTACAATGAGCAGTTCTTC. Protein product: CASRRGSSYNEQFF.

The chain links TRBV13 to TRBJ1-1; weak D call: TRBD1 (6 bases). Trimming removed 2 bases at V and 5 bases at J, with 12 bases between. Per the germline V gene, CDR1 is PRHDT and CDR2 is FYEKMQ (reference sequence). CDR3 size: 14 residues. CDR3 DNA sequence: TGTGCCAGCAGCTTACCCGGGGGCTGGACTGAAGCTTTCTTT. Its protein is CASSLPGGWTEAFF. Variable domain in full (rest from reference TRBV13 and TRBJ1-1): AAGVIQSPRHLIKEKRETATLKCYPIPRHDTVYWYQQGPGQDPQFLISFYEKMQSDKGSIPDRFSAQQFSDYHSELNMSSLELGDSALYFCASSLPGGWTEAFFGQGTRLTVV.

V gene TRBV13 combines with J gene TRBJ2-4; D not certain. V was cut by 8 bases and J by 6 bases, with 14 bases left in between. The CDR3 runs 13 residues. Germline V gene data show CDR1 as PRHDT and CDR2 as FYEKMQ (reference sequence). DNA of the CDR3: TGTGCCAGCTGCTCTCAAGGAATAAACATTCAGTACTTC. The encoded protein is CASCSQGINIQYF.

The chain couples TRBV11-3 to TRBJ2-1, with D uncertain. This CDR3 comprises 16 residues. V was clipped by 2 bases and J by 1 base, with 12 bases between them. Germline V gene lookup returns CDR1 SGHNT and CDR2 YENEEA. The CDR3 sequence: CASSLLPTESYNEQFF. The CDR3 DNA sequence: TGTGCCAGCAGCTTATTACCGACCGAGTCCTACAATGAGCAGTTCTTC.

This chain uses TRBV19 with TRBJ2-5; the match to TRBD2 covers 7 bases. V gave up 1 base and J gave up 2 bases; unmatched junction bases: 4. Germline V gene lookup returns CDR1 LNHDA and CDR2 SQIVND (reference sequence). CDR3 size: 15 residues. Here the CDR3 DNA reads TGTGCCAGTAGTATAGCGGGAGGCGTTCAAGAGACCCAGTACTTC. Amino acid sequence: CASSIAGGVQETQYF. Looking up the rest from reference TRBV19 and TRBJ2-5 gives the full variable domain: DGGITQSPKYLFRKEGQNVTLSCEQNLNHDAMYWYRQDPGQGLRLIYYSQIVNDFQKGDIAEGYSVSREKKESFPLTVTSAQKNPTAFYLCASSIAGGVQETQYFGPGTRLLVL.

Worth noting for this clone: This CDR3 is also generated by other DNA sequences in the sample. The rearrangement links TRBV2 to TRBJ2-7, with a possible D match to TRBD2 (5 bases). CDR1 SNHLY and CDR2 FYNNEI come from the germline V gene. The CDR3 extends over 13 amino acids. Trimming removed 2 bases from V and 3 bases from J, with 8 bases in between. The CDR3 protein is CASSELALYEQYF. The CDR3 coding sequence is TGTGCCAGCAGTGAACTAGCTCTCTACGAGCAGTACTTC. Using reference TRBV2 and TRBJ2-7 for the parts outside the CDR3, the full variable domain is EPEVTQTPSHQVTQMGQEVILRCVPISNHLYFYWYRQILGQKVEFLVSFYNNEISEKSEIFDDQFSVERPDGSNFTLKIRSTKLEDSAMYFCASSELALYEQYFGPGTRLTVT.

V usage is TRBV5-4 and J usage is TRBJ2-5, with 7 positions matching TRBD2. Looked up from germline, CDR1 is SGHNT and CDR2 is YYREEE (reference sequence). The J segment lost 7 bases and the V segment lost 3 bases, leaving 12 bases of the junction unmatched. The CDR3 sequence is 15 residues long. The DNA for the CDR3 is TGTGCCAGCAGCTCCAGGGAGGGAGATTGGGGGACCCAGTACTTC. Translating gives CASSSREGDWGTQYF.

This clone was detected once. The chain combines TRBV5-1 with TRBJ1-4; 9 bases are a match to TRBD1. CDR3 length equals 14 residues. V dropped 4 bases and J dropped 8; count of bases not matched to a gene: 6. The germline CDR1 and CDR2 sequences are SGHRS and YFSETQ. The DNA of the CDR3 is TGCGCCAGCAGCCAACAGGGGGCAGGGGAAAAACTGTTTTTT. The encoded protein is CASSQQGAGEKLFF.